These 27 T cell receptor beta chains were sequenced from one sample in a study of shared clonotypes between healthy human individuals. Libraries were prepared by immunoSEQ multiplex PCR; TCRdb keeps only in-frame clonotypes and omits some of them. The sample includes roughly 720,000 clones, about 90% of them seen just once. Sequenced material: memory CD8+ T cells from PBMCs. Subset in this sample: CD45RO+ cells pooled with CCR7-negative TemRA cells. Every receptor here comes from a man younger than 35 in good health. Some clones in this sample may be carry-over from other donors' samples.

The chain employs TRBV10-2 and TRBJ2-7; 7 bases fit TRBD1. CDR1 WSHSY and CDR2 SAAADI come from the germline V gene. The CDR3 is 16 amino acids. The V and J ends lost 0 bases and 3 bases, in that order; junction bases with no gene match: 8. The CDR3 nucleotides are TGCGCCAGCAGTGAGTCGTCGGGACAGTGGAACTACGAGCAGTACTTC. It is translated as CASSESSGQWNYEQYF.

The sample holds one count of this clone. The rearrangement uses TRBV2 and TRBJ2-1; possible D gene TRBD1, 5 bases. V was trimmed by 5 bases and J by 6 bases, leaving 8 bases between them. The CDR3 sequence is 12 residues long. Germline-derived CDR1 and CDR2 are SNHLY and FYNNEI. CDR3 sequence (DNA): TGTGCCAGCAGTTGGGGCGGCAATGAGCAGTTCTTC. Its protein product is CASSWGGNEQFF. The full variable domain, completed using reference TRBV2 and TRBJ2-1, is EPEVTQTPSHQVTQMGQEVILRCVPISNHLYFYWYRQILGQKVEFLVSFYNNEISEKSEIFDDQFSVERPDGSNFTLKIRSTKLEDSAMYFCASSWGGNEQFFGPGTRLTVL.

The count of this clone is one. The CDR3 DNA reads TGTGCCAGCAGCTTTAACACAGGGGTAAACAATGAGCAGTTCTTC. Residues: CASSFNTGVNNEQFF. The V gene is TRBV7-9, the J gene TRBJ2-1, with TRBD1 matching over 7 bases. CDR1 SEHNR and CDR2 FQNEAQ come from the germline V gene (reference sequence). The length of the CDR3 is 15 residues. The V and J ends lost 3 bases and 5 bases, in that order; junction bases with no gene match: 7.

V usage is TRBV7-8 and J usage is TRBJ2-7; 10 nucleotides agree with TRBD2. The germline V gene encodes CDR1 SGHVS and CDR2 FQNEAQ. This CDR3 has 16 amino acids. Trimming took 5 bases from V and 2 from J; bases not matched to a gene: 9. Written as DNA, the CDR3 is TGTGCCAGCAGCGCCGGACTTCTAGCGGGAGCCTACGAGCAGTACTTC. Translated, it gives CASSAGLLAGAYEQYF.

DNA of the CDR3: TGTGCCAGCAGCTTAGGTTTCGGCCCAGATACGCAGTATTTT. Translation: CASSLGFGPDTQYF. The chain uses TRBV11-3 and TRBJ2-3; D remains unclear. Germline V lookup: CDR1 SGHNT, CDR2 YENEEA. Trimming shortened V by 1 base and J by 4 bases, and 9 bases separated the two germline ends. The CDR3 has 14 residues.

The chain carries TRBV7-8 and TRBJ2-1; the D call may be TRBD1 or TRBD2 (5 bases each). The germline V gene encodes CDR1 SGHVS and CDR2 FQNEAQ. CDR3 length: 15 residues. The ends were cut back, 5 bases at V and 4 bases at J, with 15 bases in the middle. The CDR3 coding sequence is TGTGCCAGCAGCCCCCCCCGGGGCGTTTACAATGAGCAGTTCTTC. This encodes CASSPPRGVYNEQFF.

CDR3 sequence (DNA): TGTGCCAGCAGCGTAGGGGCTAGCGGGAGCTCCTACAATGAGCAGTTCTTC. Protein sequence: CASSVGASGSSYNEQFF. This sequence joins TRBV9 and TRBJ2-1, with 10 bases that match TRBD2. Germline assignment: CDR1 SGDLS and CDR2 YYNGEE. Germline trimming cut 0 bases from V and 0 bases from J; bases unmatched to any gene: 3. This CDR3 has 17 amino acids.

V usage is TRBV5-8 and J usage is TRBJ2-7, with D uncertain. Germline V lookup: CDR1 SGHTS, CDR2 YDEGEE. Trimming left V 2 bases short and J 2 bases short, with 11 bases between. This CDR3 has 14 amino acids. The chain's CDR3 is CASSLSPETYEQYF. CDR3 nucleotide sequence: TGTGCCAGCAGCTTATCCCCAGAAACCTACGAGCAGTACTTC.

DNA of the CDR3: TGTGCCAGCAGCTTCGGGGGGAGTGAGCAGTACTTC. It yields the protein CASSFGGSEQYF. The rearrangement joins TRBV4-2 to TRBJ2-7; 7 bases line up with TRBD2. The trim removed 5 bases at V and 7 bases at J, leaving 5 bases unmatched. The CDR3 has 12 amino acids. In germline, CDR1 is LGHNA, CDR2 YNFKEQ.

The gene calls are TRBV14 and TRBJ2-5; D unresolved. The V and J ends lost 0 bases and 4 bases respectively, with 6 bases between them. The germline V gene encodes CDR1 SGHDN and CDR2 FVKESK. CDR3 length equals 13 residues. CDR3 sequence (DNA): TGTGCCAGCAGCCAAGATAGACGAGAGACCCAGTACTTC. It encodes CASSQDRRETQYF.

The chain is built from TRBV19 and TRBJ2-1; unclear D gene. The V and J ends lost 3 bases and 9 bases respectively, with 9 bases between them. In germline, CDR1 is LNHDA, CDR2 SQIVND (reference sequence). The CDR3 loop spans 12 amino acids. CDR3 bases: TGTGCCAGTAGTATCCAACCGAGTGAGCAGTTCTTC. This translates into CASSIQPSEQFF. Together with reference TRBV19 and TRBJ2-1, the CDR3 gives the full variable domain: DGGITQSPKYLFRKEGQNVTLSCEQNLNHDAMYWYRQDPGQGLRLIYYSQIVNDFQKGDIAEGYSVSREKKESFPLTVTSAQKNPTAFYLCASSIQPSEQFFGPGTRLTVL.

The V call is TRBV30, the J call TRBJ1-2; 8 bases are shared with TRBD1. Per germline, CDR1 GTSNPN and CDR2 SVGIG (reference sequence). The CDR3 contains 16 residues. Trimming took 3 bases from V and 4 from J; bases not matched to a gene: 13. CDR3 bases: TGTGCCTGGAGCTGGACCCCCGGACAGGGCGGCTATGGCTACACCTTC. Encoded protein: CAWSWTPGQGGYGYTF.

This clone was recorded once. This CDR3 reads CASSPYTSLYEQYF. In DNA form, the CDR3 reads TGTGCCAGCAGTCCCTATACTAGTTTATACGAGCAGTACTTC. The rearrangement joins TRBV27 to TRBJ2-7; possible D gene TRBD2, 5 bases. The CDR3 runs to 14 residues. Trimming removed 5 bases from V and 4 bases from J, with 15 bases in between. CDR1 and CDR2 (germline): MNHEY, SMNVEV (reference sequence).

This chain uses TRBV7-2 with TRBJ2-5; tentatively, D is TRBD2 (5 bases). Trimming took 1 base from V and 5 from J, leaving 14 bases between them. The CDR3 has 15 amino acids. Germline loops: CDR1 SGHTA, CDR2 FQGNSA. The CDR3 DNA reads as TGTGCCAGCAGCTTAGGGCGGCCTAGGAGGGAGACCCAGTACTTC. Amino acid sequence: CASSLGRPRRETQYF.

The chain has TRBV29-1 and TRBJ2-1; D possibly corresponds to TRBD1 (6 bases). The CDR3 is 12 amino acids. The germline V gene has CDR1 SQVTM and CDR2 ANQGSEA. The V and J ends lost 2 bases and 9 bases respectively, with 11 bases between them. The CDR3 region has the DNA TGCAGCGTTGAAACAGGGACGACTGAGCAGTTCTTC. Translated: CSVETGTTEQFF.

This chain links TRBV28 with TRBJ1-2, with a possible D match to TRBD1 (5 bases). Germline V lookup: CDR1 MDHEN, CDR2 SYDVKM. V lost 7 bases and J 8 bases, leaving 20 bases between the germline ends. The CDR3 totals 14 residues. CDR3 amino acids: CASTLNLLRDGYTF. The CDR3, as DNA: TGTGCCAGCACCTTAAACCTGCTCAGGGACGGCTACACCTTC.

This chain links TRBV14 with TRBJ1-1; D not certain. V was clipped by 4 bases and J by 1 base, with 16 bases between them. The CDR3 consists of 16 residues. Germline V gene data show CDR1 as SGHDN and CDR2 as FVKESK. CDR3 sequence reads: CASSLSANLGNTEAFF. Here the CDR3 DNA reads TGTGCCAGCAGCCTGAGCGCTAACCTCGGGAACACTGAAGCTTTCTTT.

For the CDR3, the DNA is TGCGCCAGCAGCCAATCTCAGCTGGGATTGTACAATGAGCAGTTCTTC. Protein product: CASSQSQLGLYNEQFF. The rearrangement links TRBV4-1 to TRBJ2-1, with D hard to call. The V gene's germline CDR1 is MGHRA and CDR2 YSYEKL. Trimming pared 2 bases from V and 4 bases from J, leaving 15 bases between. This CDR3 is built from 16 residues.

The chain couples TRBV7-3 to TRBJ1-1; perhaps TRBD1 as D (5 bases). Trimming stripped 0 bases from V and 3 bases from J, with 20 bases between. CDR1 SGHTA and CDR2 FQGTGA come from the germline V gene. This CDR3 region has 18 residues. The chain's CDR3 is CASSLTGGVPGEDTEAFF. In DNA form, the CDR3 reads TGTGCCAGCAGCTTAACGGGAGGGGTGCCCGGTGAGGACACTGAAGCTTTCTTT.

This chain joins TRBV25-1 and TRBJ1-3; a possible D gene is TRBD1 (5 bases). Trimming took off 2 bases at V and 7 bases at J, with 12 bases between the two ends. CDR1 and CDR2 from the germline V gene are MGHDK and SYGVNS. The CDR3 has 14 amino acids. The CDR3 reads CASSERSRVNTIYF. The CDR3 coding sequence is TGTGCCAGCAGTGAACGGTCCAGGGTGAACACCATATATTTT.

This chain connects TRBV5-4 to TRBJ2-1; tentative D call: TRBD2 (5 bases). Germline V gene sequence: CDR1 SGHNT, CDR2 YYREEE (reference sequence). CDR3 size: 15 residues. V lost 3 bases, J lost 6 bases, and 16 bases lay in between. In DNA form, the CDR3 reads TGTGCCAGCAGCTGGCGGGTCGCGGCGGGCAATGAGCAGTTCTTC. Translation: CASSWRVAAGNEQFF.

The chain employs TRBV4-3 and TRBJ1-1; possible D gene TRBD1, 6 bases. The ends were cut back, 2 bases at V and 5 bases at J, with 21 bases in the middle. This CDR3 has 17 amino acids. Germline-derived CDR1 and CDR2 are LGHNA and YSLEER. The CDR3 DNA sequence: TGCGCCAGCAGCCAAAGATCAACAGGGAGAGGAGAAACTGAAGCTTTCTTT. This encodes CASSQRSTGRGETEAFF.

The rearrangement uses TRBV9 and TRBJ2-3; D remains unclear. CDR3 length equals 12 residues. Between the trimmed V and J ends, which lost 2 bases and 4 bases, there was a span of 5 bases. Per germline, CDR1 SGDLS and CDR2 YYNGEE. CDR3 coding DNA: TGTGCCAGCAGCGTTACACCAGATACGCAGTATTTT. Its translation is CASSVTPDTQYF.

V gene TRBV2 combines with J gene TRBJ2-5; tentatively, D is TRBD1 or TRBD2 (5 bases each). The CDR3 has 17 amino acids. Germline lookup yields CDR1 SNHLY and CDR2 FYNNEI. Trimming pared 4 bases from V and 6 bases from J, leaving 24 bases between. CDR3 coding DNA: TGTGCCAGCAGTGGTTCATTCGGGGCCCCAAATCCGAAGACCCAGTACTTC. Translation: CASSGSFGAPNPKTQYF.

This rearrangement joins TRBV27 to TRBJ1-1; D is ambiguous. The CDR3 length is 12 residues. Germline V CDR1 and CDR2: MNHEY, SMNVEV (reference sequence). The V gene lost 2 bases and the J gene lost 7 bases, with 8 bases spanning the gap. The CDR3 region is CASSLGGSEAFF. In DNA form, the CDR3 reads TGTGCCAGCAGTTTAGGCGGCAGTGAAGCTTTCTTT.

The J gene is TRBJ2-7, the V gene TRBV6-5, with D hard to call. V was shortened by 0 bases and J by 1 base, with 10 bases between the two germline ends. Per germline, CDR1 MNHEY and CDR2 SVGAGI. This CDR3 is built from 15 residues. The CDR3 loop reads CASSYSAARSYEQYF. CDR3 in DNA: TGTGCCAGCAGTTACTCGGCGGCGCGGTCCTACGAGCAGTACTTC.

This rearrangement joins TRBV4-1 to TRBJ2-1; 7 bases align to TRBD2. Germline V gene lookup returns CDR1 MGHRA and CDR2 YSYEKL. This CDR3 is built from 15 residues. V lost 4 bases to trimming and J lost 0 bases; unmatched junction nucleotides: 3. In DNA form, the CDR3 reads TGCGCCAGCAGCCCCTCTAGCGGCTCCTACAATGAGCAGTTCTTC. This encodes CASSPSSGSYNEQFF.